The 32 T cell receptor beta chains reported below all come from one sample, sequenced in a study of breast tumors, draining lymph nodes, adjacent tissues. TCRdb ran MiXCR on the multiplex PCR reads and lists one entry per CDR3 protein. The table lists 15,000 or so distinct CDR3 sequences, 45% to 60% of them singletons. The material sequenced was tumor-adjacent breast tissue. The receptors were sampled from a female donor with breast cancer. Some clones in this sample may be carry-over from other donors' samples.

Ten or more counts support this clonotype. This sequence may be a read error, since a much larger clone differs from it by one base. This sequence joins TRBV6-5 and TRBJ2-5; D gene uncertain. The V and J ends lost 8 bases and 7 bases respectively, with 8 bases between them. Germline V gives CDR1 MNHEY, CDR2 SVGAGI. This CDR3 is built from 10 residues. The CDR3 DNA sequence: TGTGCCAGCTGGCGCGGGACCCAGTACTTC. Translating gives CASWRGTQYF.

Points on this clonotype: A much larger clone lies a single base off, so this may be a read error. CDR3 residues: CSACGTGPASNQPQHF. CDR3 coding DNA: TGCAGTGCCTGTGGGACAGGGCCCGCTAGCAATCAGCCCCAGCATTTT. V is TRBV20-1 and J is TRBJ1-5; 9 bases fit TRBD1. The CDR3 spans 16 residues. V lost 6 bases, J lost 0 bases, and 9 bases stayed unmatched. CDR1 DFQATT and CDR2 SNEGSKA come from the germline V gene (reference sequence).

The chain employs TRBV29-1 and TRBJ2-5; 11 bases fit TRBD2. CDR3 size: 17 residues. Germline V gene sequence: CDR1 SQVTM, CDR2 ANQGSEA. Trimming at V came to 4 bases and at J to 4 bases, leaving 14 bases not matched to a gene. DNA for the CDR3: TGCAGCGTTGGAGTCCTAGCGGGAGGTACCAGATCAGAGACCCAGTACTTC. Protein sequence: CSVGVLAGGTRSETQYF.

The rearrangement joins TRBV20-1 to TRBJ1-3; D is ambiguous. Germline V gene sequence: CDR1 DFQATT, CDR2 SNEGSKA (reference sequence). The ends were cut back, 7 bases at V and 2 bases at J, with 9 bases in the middle. This CDR3 comprises 12 residues. The CDR3 nucleotides are TGCAGTGAAGGGAACCCTGGAAACACCATATATTTT. Protein: CSEGNPGNTIYF.

The J gene is TRBJ2-7, the V gene TRBV9; 9 positions match TRBD1. There are 17 residues in the CDR3. Germline-derived CDR1 and CDR2 are SGDLS and YYNGEE. The V gene end was trimmed by 0 bases and the J gene end by 4 bases; junction bases not matched to a gene: 11. The CDR3 spells CASSVVGGGQGVYEQYF. The CDR3 DNA reads as TGTGCCAGCAGCGTAGTAGGGGGGGGACAGGGTGTTTACGAGCAGTACTTC.

The J gene is TRBJ2-1, the V gene TRBV15; 14 nucleotides agree with TRBD2. The J segment lost 0 bases and the V segment lost 2 bases, leaving 12 bases of the junction unmatched. Germline CDR1 LNHNV, CDR2 YYDKDF (reference sequence). The length of the CDR3 is 21 residues. The CDR3 sequence is CATSRMGTSGSTLSSYNEQFF. The CDR3 DNA reads TGTGCCACCAGCAGAATGGGGACTAGCGGGAGTACCCTCAGCTCCTACAATGAGCAGTTCTTC.

The genes are TRBV11-2 and TRBJ1-3, with 8 bases fitting TRBD1. V dropped 5 bases and J dropped 3; count of bases not matched to a gene: 6. This CDR3 is 15 amino acids long. Germline V gives CDR1 SGHAT, CDR2 FQNNGV. The CDR3 is CASSPQGAFGNTIYF. The CDR3 DNA is TGTGCCAGCAGCCCCCAGGGGGCCTTTGGAAACACCATATATTTT.

This clonotype occurred many times. This may arise from a read error, as a much more abundant clone is one base away. The J gene is TRBJ2-1, the V gene TRBV9, with D perhaps matching TRBD2 (6 bases). Germline-derived CDR1 and CDR2 are SGDLS and YYNGEE. This CDR3 spans 15 amino acids. The CDR3 DNA follows: TGTGCCAGCAGCGCGCGGGATAGCTCCTACAATGAGCCGTTCTTC. It specifies CASSARDSSYNEPFF.

This clonotype was seen many times. The chain combines TRBV7-3 with TRBJ2-1; D remains ambiguous. Germline V gene lookup returns CDR1 SGHTA and CDR2 FQGTGA. The CDR3 is 12 residues long. Trimming stripped 6 bases from V and 5 bases from J, with 8 bases between. The CDR3 coding sequence is TGTGCCAGCAGTCTCGTTAACAATGAGCAGTTCTTC. This encodes CASSLVNNEQFF. Together with reference TRBV7-3 and TRBJ2-1, the CDR3 gives the full variable domain: GAGVSQTPSNKVTEKGKYVELRCDPISGHTALYWYRQSLGQGPEFLIYFQGTGAADDSGLPNDRFFAVRPEGSVSTLKIQRTERGDSAVYLCASSLVNNEQFFGPGTRLTVL.

The V and J genes are TRBV4-2 and TRBJ2-3, with 10 positions matching TRBD2. This CDR3 is built from 16 residues. The germline V gene encodes CDR1 LGHNA and CDR2 YNFKEQ. The junction had 3 bases not matched to a gene; V was cut back by 0 bases and J by 3 bases. The CDR3 nucleotides read TGTGCCAGCAGCCAAGATGGAGCGGGGGGGACAGATACGCAGTATTTT. It translates to CASSQDGAGGTDTQYF.

The chain has TRBV5-1 and TRBJ1-4; no definite D call. The V gene's germline CDR1 is SGHRS and CDR2 YFSETQ. The CDR3 extends over 17 amino acids. Between the trimmed V and J ends, which lost 4 bases and 11 bases, there was a span of 27 bases. The CDR3 region is CASSPVADATNRGKLFF. CDR3 DNA: TGCGCCAGCAGCCCAGTTGCGGACGCAACAAATAGAGGGAAACTGTTTTTT.

This chain links TRBV9 with TRBJ2-7; 14 bases are shared with TRBD2. Germline loops: CDR1 SGDLS, CDR2 YYNGEE. J gave up 5 bases and V 1 base, and 2 bases lay outside the gene matches. The CDR3 totals 15 residues. The CDR3 loop reads CASSVRGLAGDEQYF. In nucleotides, the CDR3 is TGTGCCAGCAGCGTAAGGGGACTAGCGGGAGACGAGCAGTACTTC.

The J gene is TRBJ2-7, the V gene TRBV14; D not resolved. Per germline, CDR1 SGHDN and CDR2 FVKESK. The CDR3 runs 13 residues. With 0 bases removed from V and 1 base from J, the gap between germline ends came to 4 bases. CDR3 loop: CASSQDRSYEQYF. The CDR3 DNA reads TGTGCCAGCAGCCAAGATCGTTCCTACGAGCAGTACTTC.

This clonotype is medium-sized within its sample. The chain couples TRBV4-3 to TRBJ1-2; D is possibly TRBD1 (6 bases). The CDR3 has 13 amino acids. Germline V CDR1 and CDR2: LGHNA, YSLEER. V was trimmed by 3 bases and J by 7 bases, leaving 12 bases between them. CDR3 bases: TGCGCCAGCAGCCACCGGGGGCAGGGTGGCTACACCTTC. Translated, it gives CASSHRGQGGYTF.

This clonotype has only a few counts. The chain couples TRBV20-1 to TRBJ2-3, with D tentatively TRBD1 or TRBD2 (6 bases each). CDR3 length equals 14 residues. The germline V and J ends were trimmed by 5 bases and 0 bases, with 12 bases remaining between them. Looked up from germline, CDR1 is DFQATT and CDR2 is SNEGSKA (reference sequence). This chain's CDR3 is CSAYGGKSTDTQYF. In DNA, the CDR3 is TGCAGTGCTTACGGGGGCAAGAGCACAGATACGCAGTATTTT.

This rearrangement joins TRBV2 to TRBJ1-2; the D gene is possibly TRBD1 (5 bases). This CDR3 contains 15 residues. Trimming shortened V by 2 bases and J by 9 bases, and 19 bases separated the two germline ends. The germline V gene encodes CDR1 SNHLY and CDR2 FYNNEI. The CDR3 spells CASSEQSTGAISYTF. CDR3 in DNA: TGTGCCAGCAGTGAACAGTCGACTGGGGCTATAAGCTACACCTTC.

As for this clonotype: At one end, the junction sequence differs from germline, possibly due to a read error. This rearrangement joins TRBV7-7 to TRBJ2-5; the match to TRBD1 covers 11 bases. There are 14 residues in the CDR3. Germline CDR1 and CDR2: SSHAT and FNYEAQ (reference sequence). The CDR3 region is CASSLDRGQETQYF. In DNA, the CDR3 is TGTGCTAGCAGCTTGGACAGGGGGCAGGAGACCCAGTACTTC.

The chain uses TRBV18 and TRBJ2-1; 11 nucleotides line up with TRBD1. CDR1 and CDR2 (germline): KGHSH, LQKENI. The CDR3 is made up of 14 amino acids. Germline trimming cut 5 bases from V and 8 bases from J; bases unmatched to any gene: 5. The CDR3 nucleotides read TGTGCCAGCTCATCCGGGACAGGGGGATATGAGCAGTTCTTC. It encodes CASSSGTGGYEQFF.

This chain uses TRBV28 with TRBJ2-2; TRBD1 matches at 8 bases. The germline V gene encodes CDR1 MDHEN and CDR2 SYDVKM. Trimming removed 6 bases from V and 2 bases from J; junction bases left unmatched: 5. The CDR3 covers 15 residues. CDR3 loop: CASRSGQGNTGELFF. In nucleotides, the CDR3 is TGTGCCAGCAGATCCGGACAGGGTAACACCGGGGAGCTGTTTTTT.

This clonotype qualifies as medium-sized. The J gene is TRBJ1-6, the V gene TRBV6-5; maybe TRBD1 (5 bases). From germline, CDR1 is MNHEY and CDR2 SVGAGI. V lost 6 bases to trimming and J lost 0 bases, with 15 bases between them. CDR3 length: 17 residues. CDR3 DNA: TGTGCCAGCAGAGACCACAGGATAGGCTCCTATAATTCACCCCTCCACTTT. Translated: CASRDHRIGSYNSPLHF.

This clonotype has ten or more counts. The CDR3 nucleotides are TGCGCCAGCAGCACTTCGACAGGGAGGGAGGCAGATACGCAGTATTTT. It translates to CASSTSTGREADTQYF. This sequence joins TRBV5-1 and TRBJ2-3; D is tentatively TRBD1 or TRBD2 (7 bases each). Trimming took 4 bases from V and 4 from J, leaving 19 bases between them. Germline-derived CDR1 and CDR2 are SGHRS and YFSETQ. The CDR3 covers 16 residues.

This clonotype was seen repeatedly, ten times or more. This chain uses TRBV28 with TRBJ2-7; tentatively, D is TRBD1 (6 bases). The CDR3 runs to 16 residues. The V gene lost 2 bases and the J gene lost 2 bases, with 16 bases spanning the gap. CDR1 is MDHEN, CDR2 SYDVKM, per germline. Here the CDR3 DNA reads TGTGCCAGCAGTTTAATCGGAAGCACAGGGCCCTACGAGCAGTACTTC. The encoded protein is CASSLIGSTGPYEQYF. Full variable domain (rest looked up from reference TRBV28 and TRBJ2-7): DVKVTQSSRYLVKRTGEKVFLECVQDMDHENMFWYRQDPGLGLRLIYFSYDVKMKEKGDIPEGYSVSREKKERFSLILESASTNQTSMYLCASSLIGSTGPYEQYFGPGTRLTVT.

Ten or more counts support this clonotype. The chain employs TRBV5-1 and TRBJ2-1; D gene unclear. The CDR3 is 14 amino acids. Germline CDR1 reads SGHRS; CDR2 reads YFSETQ. Trimming removed 0 bases from V and 3 bases from J, with 7 bases in between. The CDR3 reads CASSLDLVYNEQFF. The DNA for the CDR3 is TGCGCCAGCAGCTTGGATCTAGTCTACAATGAGCAGTTCTTC.

This clonotype was counted at least ten times. The CDR3 reads CASSLAGGPTGEQFF. Here the CDR3 DNA reads TGTGCCAGCAGTCTAGCGGGGGGGCCAACTGGTGAGCAGTTCTTC. V is TRBV6-2 or TRBV6-3 and J is TRBJ2-1; TRBD2 aligns across 12 bases. Germline V CDR1 and CDR2: MNHEY, SVGEGT. CDR3 size: 15 residues. The ends lost 5 bases at V and 9 bases at J; junction bases unmatched: 8.

The chain carries TRBV9 and TRBJ2-7, with 14 bases lining up with TRBD2. J gave up 5 bases and V 0 bases, and 1 base lay outside the gene matches. The CDR3 covers 15 residues. Germline V gene sequence: CDR1 SGDLS, CDR2 YYNGEE. CDR3 DNA: TGTGCCAGCAGCGTAGGGGGACTAGCGGGAGACGAGCAGTACTTC. Amino acid sequence: CASSVGGLAGDEQYF.

The chain recombines TRBV9 with TRBJ2-7; TRBD1 matches 8 bases. This CDR3 has 14 amino acids. The germline V gene has CDR1 SGDLS and CDR2 YYNGEE. J lost 3 bases, V lost 2 bases, and 4 bases had no gene match. This chain's CDR3 is CASSVGTGLYEQYF. The CDR3 DNA sequence: TGTGCCAGCAGCGTCGGGACAGGACTCTACGAGCAGTACTTC.

The rearrangement uses TRBV9 and TRBJ1-3; D is unclear. This CDR3 is built from 14 residues. The germline V gene has CDR1 SGDLS and CDR2 YYNGEE. V was pared by 7 bases and J by 4 bases, with 15 bases between. CDR3 nucleotide sequence: TGTGCCAGCGGAAGCGGTGGGTCCGGAAACACCATATATTTT. It yields the protein CASGSGGSGNTIYF.

This clonotype has a count of ten or more. The CDR3 region has the DNA TGTGCCAGCAGTTACTCCCCTAGCGGAAGCTCCTACAATGAGCAGTTCTTC. Its translation: CASSYSPSGSSYNEQFF. V usage is TRBV6-6 and J usage is TRBJ2-1; 7 nucleotides align to TRBD2. The CDR3 is made up of 17 amino acids. Germline values: CDR1 MNHNY, CDR2 SVGAGI (reference sequence). The ends lost 0 bases at V and 0 bases at J; junction bases unmatched: 5.

The table lists this clonotype with many counts. The rearrangement joins TRBV20-1 to TRBJ2-7; tentative D call: TRBD2 (5 bases). The CDR3 extends over 15 amino acids. Germline assignment: CDR1 DFQATT and CDR2 SNEGSKA (reference sequence). Trimming removed 0 bases from V and 2 bases from J, with 14 bases in between. The CDR3 reads CSARDRLSATYEQYF. CDR3 DNA sequence: TGCAGTGCTAGAGATCGACTAAGCGCAACCTACGAGCAGTACTTC.

In its sample, this clonotype is medium-sized. The chain is built from TRBV7-2 and TRBJ2-7; either TRBD1 or TRBD2 may supply D (5 bases each). CDR1 is SGHTA and CDR2 is FQGNSA in the germline V gene. CDR3 length: 14 residues. V was pared by 4 bases and J by 4 bases, with 14 bases between. CDR3 in amino acids: CASSYTLGDYEQYF. Here the CDR3 DNA reads TGTGCCAGCAGCTATACCTTGGGGGATTACGAGCAGTACTTC.

This chain joins TRBV7-2 and TRBJ2-7, with D perhaps TRBD2 (6 bases). The V end lost 11 bases, the J end lost 2 bases, and 19 bases lay between the germline ends. CDR1 and CDR2 (germline): SGHTA, FQGNSA. The length of the CDR3 is 14 residues. CDR3 DNA sequence: TGTGCCGTACGAGGGGACTCACCGGCCTACGAGCAGTACTTC. Translating gives CAVRGDSPAYEQYF.

The chain couples TRBV5-1 to TRBJ2-7, with D possibly being TRBD1 (5 bases). V gave up 0 bases and J gave up 5 bases, with 15 bases separating them. CDR1 SGHRS and CDR2 YFSETQ come from the germline V gene. This CDR3 is 15 amino acids long. CDR3 DNA sequence: TGCGCCAGCAGCTTGGGTGGGGCAGGGTTCGACGAGCAGTACTTC. Its translation: CASSLGGAGFDEQYF. The full variable domain, in which reference TRBV5-1 and TRBJ2-7 provide the parts outside the CDR3, is KAGVTQTPRYLIKTRGQQVTLSCSPISGHRSVSWYQQTPGQGLQFLFEYFSETQRNKGNFPGRFSGRQFSNSRSEMNVSTLELGDSALYLCASSLGGAGFDEQYFGPGTRLTVT.